Below, one TCR beta chain is given with its context. The antigen is undetermined. The sample belongs to a study of cytomegalovirus exposure and HLA in healthy donors. The overall study: HLA-typed donors were the source of around 77 million unique TCRs held in an early data release. Whole-study results and caveats: When a later analysis was performed, an Asian-associated ancestry cluster reportedly had fewer N-insertions than the roughly 690-donor mean. TCR beta sequences reportedly predicted most subjects' HLA-A and HLA-B alleles accurately.

PCR was performed using 60 Vbeta and 13 Jbeta primers. Assay: immunoSEQ multiplex PCR; the TCRdb copy retains only in-frame clones and omits some. Of under 300,000 clones listed, about 83% are singletons. Donors sampled were nominally healthy, though unrecorded immune exposures were likely. The sample taken for sequencing was PBMCs. The TCR was taken from a woman in her forties in good health and CMV-seropositive.

The CDR3 DNA sequence: TGCGCCAGCCTTTTGGACTTTACCACAGATACGCAGTATTTT. Translated: CASLLDFTTDTQYF. The chain combines TRBV5-1 with TRBJ2-3, with D perhaps matching TRBD2 (5 bases). This CDR3 spans 14 amino acids. The V gene's germline CDR1 is SGHRS and CDR2 YFSETQ. V lost 7 bases, J lost 2 bases, and 14 bases lay in between.